A single sample gave rise to the 9 T cell receptor beta chains below, sequenced in a study of blood T cell repertoires in COVID-19 (dated by TCRdb to the early 2020s). Receptor amplification or capture employed the immunoSEQ multiplex PCR assay. TCRdb mirrors the immuneACCESS table, restricted to in-frame sequences. Some clones are absent from its copies; in checked studies, under half trace to an unresolved V gene, and the reason for the others is unknown. This sample is represented by more than 110,000 clones; 70% to 90% of them were singletons. Of the sample, 2.5% to 3.5% is held by the ten largest clones. The sequencing input was peripheral blood. The origin of the receptors is a man aged 50 to 60 with acute or convalescent COVID-19.

The chain links TRBV27 to TRBJ2-5; TRBD1 might be the D (6 bases). Trimming removed 0 bases from V and 0 bases from J, with 8 bases in between. The CDR3 loop spans 15 amino acids. CDR1 and CDR2 from the germline V gene are MNHEY and SMNVEV (reference sequence). The CDR3 region has the DNA TGTGCCAGCAGTTTATCTGACAGGTACCAAGAGACCCAGTACTTC. It is translated as CASSLSDRYQETQYF.

CDR3 DNA: TGCGCCAGCAGCTTAGGGACTAACTACAATGAGCAGTTCTTC. It yields the protein CASSLGTNYNEQFF. The chain carries TRBV5-1 and TRBJ2-1; 7 bases are a match to TRBD2. The germline V gene encodes CDR1 SGHRS and CDR2 YFSETQ. This CDR3 comprises 14 residues. With V trimmed by 2 bases and J by 3 bases, 2 bases remained unmatched.

V usage is TRBV7-2 and J usage is TRBJ2-1; D remains ambiguous. V was trimmed by 0 bases and J by 0 bases, leaving 9 bases between them. Per the germline V gene, CDR1 is SGHTA and CDR2 is FQGNSA. CDR3 length equals 16 residues. CDR3 sequence reads: CASSLAAVSSYNEQFF. The CDR3 bases are TGTGCCAGCAGCTTAGCGGCGGTCAGCTCCTACAATGAGCAGTTCTTC.

V gene TRBV24-1 combines with J gene TRBJ1-2; 7 nucleotides match TRBD1. Germline V CDR1 and CDR2: KGHDR, SFDVKD. The V gene end was trimmed by 1 base and the J gene end by 8 bases; junction bases not matched to a gene: 3. CDR3 length: 13 residues. CDR3 loop: CATSDFTGDGYTF. In DNA form, the CDR3 reads TGTGCCACCAGTGATTTTACAGGGGACGGCTACACCTTC.

The gene calls are TRBV3-1 (or the pseudogene TRBV3-2) and TRBJ1-2; D gene ambiguous. V dropped 3 bases and J dropped 2 bases, with 13 bases sitting between them. Germline V gene sequence: CDR1 LGHDT, CDR2 YNNKEL (reference sequence). The CDR3 runs 15 residues. As DNA, the CDR3 is TGTGCCAGCAGCCAGGTCCTCGGGTCCAACTATGGCTACACCTTC. This gives the protein CASSQVLGSNYGYTF.

This clone was observed a single time. The J gene is TRBJ1-1, the V gene TRBV19, with TRBD1 as a possible D gene (6 bases). The V end was cut by 6 bases, the J end by 0 bases, with 14 bases between. Germline V gene data show CDR1 as LNHDA and CDR2 as SQIVND (reference sequence). CDR3 length: 15 amino acids. The CDR3 nucleotides are TGTGCCAGTAGCTCTCACAGGGAGTTGAACACTGAAGCTTTCTTT. Translation gives CASSSHRELNTEAFF.

The chain is built from TRBV5-1 and TRBJ1-2; 7 bases fit TRBD1. Germline V gene data show CDR1 as SGHRS and CDR2 as YFSETQ. The V gene end was trimmed by 0 bases and the J gene end by 8 bases; junction bases not matched to a gene: 7. This CDR3 region has 14 residues. CDR3 DNA: TGCGCCAGCAGCTTGGCCTCGCAGGGGGACGGCTACACCTTC. Protein sequence: CASSLASQGDGYTF.

This clone was seen a single time. This chain connects TRBV6-5 to TRBJ1-2; D is ambiguous. The length of the CDR3 is 13 residues. V was shortened by 0 bases and J by 7 bases, with 9 bases between the two germline ends. Germline assignment: CDR1 MNHEY and CDR2 SVGAGI. The CDR3 region is CASSYSGRPGYTF. In DNA form, the CDR3 reads TGTGCCAGCAGTTACTCGGGGAGGCCTGGCTACACCTTC.

The chain recombines TRBV5-1 with TRBJ2-2; no reliable D call. V was clipped by 1 base and J by 6 bases, with 7 bases between them. Germline V gene sequence: CDR1 SGHRS, CDR2 YFSETQ. The CDR3 runs to 13 residues. DNA for the CDR3: TGCGCCAGCAGCTTGCTTCTGTCCGGGGAGCTGTTTTTT. Its translation: CASSLLLSGELFF.